This T cell receptor (beta chain) derives from a study of response to subunit inactivated influenza vaccine. Findings of the study overall: The authors suggested that every seasonal influenza vaccination recruits few new T cells.

TCRdb independently ran MiXCR on the RT-PCR reads; one entry per CDR3 protein. This table holds about 780,000 distinct CDR3 sequences, about a fifth found once. This clonotype has more than one count but fewer than ten. Its specificity is unknown. Trimming took off 5 bases at V and 1 base at J, with 9 bases between the two ends. The germline V gene has CDR1 DFQATT and CDR2 SNEGSKA (reference sequence). The CDR3 spans 12 residues. The receptor comes from a man aged 50-59 years who received an inactivated influenza vaccine. Material: PBMCs from blood, obtained 4 to 6 days after vaccination. V usage is TRBV20-1 and J usage is TRBJ2-7; D is ambiguous. Here the CDR3 reads CSARPLSYEQYF. The CDR3 DNA follows: TGCAGTGCTCGTCCCCTGTCCTACGAGCAGTACTTC.